A single sample gave rise to the 3 T cell receptor beta chains below, sequenced in a study of blood T cells in healthy people across ages. Using a J-beta primer mix together with a sample-barcoded 5' primer, a second PCR was run for about 7 to 12 cycles. TCRdb reprocessed the 5' RACE reads via MiXCR and lists one record per CDR3 protein. The data show roughly 680,000 distinct CDR3 sequences, roughly 50% seen once. Sequences were obtained from blood. These receptors all stem from a woman aged 60-75 years in good health.

V is TRBV30 and J is TRBJ2-5; possibly TRBD1 for D (6 bases). The CDR3 is 11 amino acids. Germline V CDR1 and CDR2: GTSNPN, SVGIG (reference sequence). V shed 5 bases and J shed 11 bases, with 15 bases lying between them. The CDR3 sequence is CAWETGIEQYF. DNA of the CDR3: TGTGCCTGGGAAACAGGGATTGAGCAGTACTTC. The entire variable domain, with the rest obtained from reference TRBV30 and TRBJ2-5, is as follows: SQTIHQWPATLVQPVGSPLSLECTVEGTSNPNLYWYRQAAGRGLQLLFYSVGIGQISSEVPQNLSASRPQDRQFILSSKKLLLSDSGFYLCAWETGIEQYFGPGTRLLVL.

J is TRBJ2-1 and V is TRBV14; 7 nucleotides match TRBD1. The length of the CDR3 is 16 residues. The germline V gene encodes CDR1 SGHDN and CDR2 FVKESK. Trimming took 4 bases from V and 3 from J; bases not matched to a gene: 9. The CDR3 reads CASSPHHRGIYNEQFF. The CDR3 DNA is TGTGCCAGCAGCCCACATCACAGGGGTATCTACAATGAGCAGTTCTTC.

In nucleotides, the CDR3 is TGCAGTGCTAGCATACGGGGCTCCTACGAGCAGTACTTC. Protein product: CSASIRGSYEQYF. The chain links TRBV20-1 to TRBJ2-7; the D gene is possibly TRBD2 (5 bases). Germline values: CDR1 DFQATT, CDR2 SNEGSKA (reference sequence). Trimming took off 3 bases at V and 0 bases at J, with 9 bases between the two ends. This CDR3 spans 13 amino acids.